This record looks at one T cell receptor beta chain sequence and its context. The antigen is unknown. The germline gives CDR1 MNHEY, CDR2 SMNVEV (reference sequence). This CDR3 has 13 amino acids. Trimming shortened V by 5 bases and J by 8 bases, and 14 bases separated the two germline ends. This sample was included in a study of cytomegalovirus exposure and HLA in healthy donors. Study conclusions and caveats: Three chains tied to CMV proved CMV antigen-specific in vitro. Follow-up analysis found HLA locus-dependent TCR association rates, highest for DRB1 and lowest for HLA-C. Reports credit the classifier with highly specific, highly sensitive diagnosis of cytomegalovirus status. The study reported that TCR beta sequences accurately predicted HLA-A and HLA-B alleles in most subjects.

The PCR made use of 60 Vbeta and 13 Jbeta primers. Libraries were prepared by immunoSEQ multiplex PCR; TCRdb keeps only in-frame clonotypes and omits some of them. Here the sample spans over 95,000 clones, about 80% being singletons. The chain recombines TRBV27 with TRBJ2-3; D is ambiguous. Sequencing used PBMCs. This receptor was taken from a man aged 35-49 years in good health and CMV-seronegative. CDR3 loop: CASSPRVPGTQYF. In DNA, the CDR3 is TGTGCCAGCAGTCCCCGAGTCCCGGGTACGCAGTATTTT.